Sequencing of this T cell receptor (beta chain) was carried out in a study of T cells in Graves' hyperthyroidism and ophthalmopathy. Findings and limits, study-wide: Ophthalmopathy prediction by the model preceded onset by a median about 6.8 months. In the analysis, a 13 V-J model separated ophthalmopathy from stable hyperthyroidism. Blood shared most expanded thyroid clonotypes above 0.001.

RNA transcripts served as the template for amplifying TCR beta CDR3 regions. The HTBI primer set was used in a first-round RT-PCR of the TCR CDR3. TCRdb independently ran MiXCR on the multiplex PCR reads; one entry per CDR3 protein. The sample consists of 550,000 to 700,000 distinct CDR3 sequences, roughly 50% of them appearing once. Clinicians diagnosed patients from clinical symptoms, serum thyroxine and TRAb, thyroid ultrasound and orbital computed tomography. This clonotype was seen many times. Its antigen is undetermined. CDR1 and CDR2 from the germline V gene are SGHNT and YYREEE (reference sequence). The CDR3 consists of 14 residues. Trimming took off 0 bases at V and 3 bases at J, with 10 bases between the two ends.

The rearrangement joins TRBV5-4 to TRBJ2-7; TRBD1 might be the D (6 bases). The material sequenced was peripheral blood or thyroid tissue (not recorded which). This clonotype was sampled from an adult woman with Graves' disease, either hyperthyroidism or ophthalmopathy (not recorded which). In DNA form, the CDR3 reads TGTGCCAGCAGCTTGGACAGGGCAATCTACGAGCAGTACTTC. Encoded protein: CASSLDRAIYEQYF. The full variable domain, completed using reference TRBV5-4 and TRBJ2-7, is ETGVTQSPTHLIKTRGQQVTLRCSSQSGHNTVSWYQQALGQGPQFIFQYYREEENGRGNFPPRFSGLQFPNYSSELNVNALELDDSALYLCASSLDRAIYEQYFGPGTRLTVT.